A selection of T cell receptor beta chains follows, all from one sample in a study of T-cell reconstitution after alpha-beta-depleted transplantation in children. From the PCR reads, TCRdb called clonotypes with MiXCR, one entry per CDR3 protein. The repertoire consists of approximately 650,000 distinct CDR3 sequences, with approximately 14% occurring once and the leading ten covering 0.79%. The starting material was PBMCs, obtained before TCRalphabeta/CD19-depleted stem cell transplant. Receptors originate from a girl aged 2-10 years with congenital amegakaryocytic thrombocytopenia, due to receive a stem cell transplant. The CDR3 runs from the conserved cysteine through the conserved F or W. A D gene is named only where the DNA matches it firmly. The size field is filled for only some rows; it gives once, few, many or a size class.

- | TRBJ1-2 | TRBV28 | - | CASSPWNRAYGYTF | TGTGCCAGCAGCCCCTGGAACAGGGCCTATGGCTACACCTTC
- | TRBJ1-1 | TRBV5-1 | many | CASSLPGISTEAFF | TGCGCCAGCAGCCTGCCAGGGATAAGCACTGAAGCTTTCTTT
TRBD2 | TRBJ2-1 | TRBV2 | few | CASRRTSGDNEQFF | TGTGCCAGCAGGAGGACTAGCGGGGACAATGAGCAGTTCTTC
- | TRBJ2-7 | TRBV7-9 | - | CASSSLPERISYEQYF | TGTGCCAGCAGCTCACTACCCGAGCGGATCTCCTACGAGCAGTACTTC
- | TRBJ2-2 | TRBV7-6 | - | CASSWDAGNTGELFF | TGTGCCAGCAGCTGGGATGCGGGGAACACCGGGGAGCTGTTTTTT
- | TRBJ2-5 | TRBV10-3 | few | CAISPREGRETQYF | TGTGCCATCAGCCCTCGCGAGGGGCGAGAGACCCAGTACTTC
TRBD2 | TRBJ2-1 | TRBV9 | many | CASSARGTSGTYNEQFF | TGTGCCAGCAGCGCCCGGGGGACTAGCGGAACCTACAATGAGCAGTTCTTC
TRBD2 | TRBJ2-1 | TRBV7-2 | - | CASSLWTSGFYNEQFF | TGTGCCAGCAGCTTATGGACTAGCGGCTTCTACAATGAGCAGTTCTTC
TRBD2 | TRBJ2-3 | TRBV7-9 | - | CASSLLAVEVTDTQYF | TGTGCCAGCAGCTTACTAGCGGTGGAGGTCACAGATACGCAGTATTTT
- | TRBJ2-1 | TRBV12-3/TRBV12-4 | many | CASTWGAYSSYNEQFF | TGTGCCAGTACCTGGGGCGCCTATAGCTCCTACAATGAGCAGTTCTTC
- | TRBJ2-1 | TRBV5-1 | - | CASGTGTPTNEQFF | TGCGCCAGCGGAACCGGGACTCCAACCAATGAGCAGTTCTTC
- | TRBJ2-5 | TRBV5-1 | many | CASSLALGDLKETQYF | TGCGCCAGCAGCTTGGCCCTGGGAGACCTTAAAGAGACCCAGTACTTC
- | TRBJ1-5 | TRBV12-3/TRBV12-4 | - | CASSPLNSNQPQHF | TGTGCCAGCAGTCCCCTAAATAGCAATCAGCCCCAGCATTTT
TRBD2 | TRBJ2-7 | TRBV20-1 | few | CSATPGTSGTYEQYF | TGCAGTGCCACACCTGGGACTAGCGGAACCTACGAGCAGTACTTC
TRBD2 | TRBJ2-2 | TRBV20-1 | few | CSARDLREPGELFF | TGCAGTGCCCGAGACTTGCGGGAGCCCGGGGAGCTGTTTTTT
- | TRBJ1-2 | TRBV25-1 | many | CASSDYFEGDYGYTF | TGTGCCAGCAGTGATTATTTCGAGGGTGACTATGGCTACACCTTC
- | TRBJ2-7 | TRBV6-5 | many | CASSYNVLREQYF | TGTGCCAGCAGTTATAATGTTTTACGAGAGCAGTACTTC
- | TRBJ2-1 | TRBV15 | many | CATRRRSSYNEQFF | TGTGCCACCAGGCGCCGGAGCTCCTACAATGAGCAGTTCTTC
- | TRBJ2-2 | TRBV9 | - | CASSVEEGPNTGELFF | TGTGCCAGCAGCGTAGAAGAGGGACCGAACACCGGGGAGCTGTTTTTT
- | TRBJ2-1 | TRBV12-3/TRBV12-4 | few | CASSLSWGREQFF | TGTGCCAGCAGTTTAAGTTGGGGGCGGGAGCAGTTCTTC
- | TRBJ2-5 | TRBV5-1 | - | CASSNGGGAQETQYF | TGCGCCAGCAGTAACGGAGGGGGAGCTCAAGAGACCCAGTACTTC
- | TRBJ2-6 | TRBV14 | - | CASSQEQGPGANVLTF | TGTGCCAGCAGCCAAGAGCAGGGCCCTGGGGCCAACGTCCTGACTTTC
- | TRBJ2-7 | TRBV20-1 | many | CSARDQGGTQTYEQYF | TGCAGTGCTAGAGATCAGGGGGGTACCCAAACCTACGAGCAGTACTTC
- | TRBJ2-3 | TRBV2 | - | CASNIQPPDTQYF | TGTGCCAGCAATATCCAGCCCCCAGATACGCAGTATTTT
- | TRBJ1-4 | TRBV7-9 | - | CASSSPRREIEKLFF | TGTGCCAGCAGCTCCCCTAGAAGGGAGATTGAAAAACTGTTTTTT
TRBD2 | TRBJ2-7 | TRBV10-3 | few | CAIGSTSGYSYEQYF | TGTGCCATCGGGTCAACTAGCGGATACTCCTACGAGCAGTACTTC
TRBD2 | TRBJ2-5 | TRBV7-8 | few | CASSPGLAGVSLGETQYF | TGTGCCAGCAGCCCGGGACTAGCGGGAGTCTCCTTGGGAGAGACCCAGTACTTC
TRBD2 | TRBJ2-2 | TRBV5-6 | - | CASSLQGLDGELFF | TGTGCCAGCAGCCTCCAGGGACTAGATGGGGAGCTGTTTTTT
- | TRBJ2-2 | TRBV3-1 | few | CASTRTTGELFF | TGTGCCAGCACTAGGACAACCGGGGAGCTGTTTTTT
- | TRBJ1-4 | TRBV4-1 | - | CASSQEEPIRVYGEKLFF | TGCGCCAGCAGCCAAGAAGAGCCAATACGGGTTTACGGTGAAAAACTGTTTTTT
TRBD1 | TRBJ2-3 | TRBV11-2 | many | CASSRDRLSDTQYF | TGTGCCAGCAGCCGGGACAGGTTATCAGATACGCAGTATTTT
- | TRBJ2-3 | TRBV3-1 | few | CASRYTTDTQYF | TGTGCCAGCAGATACACCACAGATACGCAGTATTTT
- | TRBJ2-3 | TRBV20-1 | many | CSALDRSLPTDTQYF | TGCAGTGCTTTAGACCGCAGCCTCCCTACAGATACGCAGTATTTT